This paragraph covers one T cell receptor (beta chain) sequence. Its antigen is not identified. Measured with immunoSEQ multiplex PCR; TCRdb has only the in-frame clones, and not every one. The sample lists around 140,000 clones; around 90% were seen once. CDR1 and CDR2 (germline): MRHNA, SNTAGT. Trimming removed 0 bases at V and 11 bases at J, with 6 bases between. The CDR3 runs to 11 residues. The data are from a study of T cell responses to AZD1222 COVID-19 vaccine. Study details: Analysis merged second doses at about 4 or about 12 weeks.

General study results and limits: Donors were chiefly white British, with a greater number of females, and clonal diversity was perhaps underestimated. Baseline serostatus was positive in only a handful of AZD1222 recipients.

This TCR came from an adult in good health. The rearrangement joins TRBV6-4 to TRBJ2-3, with D tentatively TRBD1 (6 bases). Here the sequenced sample was peripheral blood, taken on day 0 of AZD1222 vaccination. The CDR3 DNA follows: TGTGCCAGCAGTGACTCGACAGGGCAGTATTTT. This sequence encodes CASSDSTGQYF.